This T cell receptor (beta chain) is drawn from a study of blood T cell repertoires in COVID-19. At the level of the study: Sites across the United States, Italy and Spain contributed samples from acute and convalescent COVID-19. From T cells, B-cell-depleted T cells, or PBMCs came the material, which was cDNA or gDNA.

In the authors' workflow: Reference gene primer amplification yielded estimated nucleated cell counts. Method: immunoSEQ multiplex PCR; TCRdb's copy keeps in-frame clones and lacks some. From that table come the V and J calls and clone size; the DNA was used to work out D and trimming. The sample comprises a few hundred thousand clones, approximately 82% of which are singletons, and less than 3.5% rests with the top ten. Germline-derived CDR1 and CDR2 are SGDLS and YYNGEE. Trimming shortened V by 0 bases and J by 7 bases, and 11 bases separated the two germline ends. This CDR3 comprises 14 residues. The TCR sequence derives from a man aged 50 to 60 with active or convalescent COVID-19. This sequence joins TRBV9 and TRBJ2-1; D gene ambiguous. The material sequenced was peripheral blood. As DNA, the CDR3 is TGTGCCAGCAGCGTAGTGGGCCAGCCGAATGAGCAGTTCTTC. Translation gives CASSVVGQPNEQFF.